Below, 32 T cell receptor beta chains from the same sample are listed, as sequenced in a study of blood T cell repertoires in COVID-19. Generated by immunoSEQ multiplex PCR, the TCRdb table keeps only in-frame clones and is missing some. The table includes a few hundred thousand clones, roughly nine tenths detected once. The material sequenced was PBMCs or T cells enriched from blood (not recorded which). These TCRs come from a woman younger than 45 who had recovered from COVID-19.

This chain links TRBV28 with TRBJ1-5; D call uncertain. Germline values: CDR1 MDHEN, CDR2 SYDVKM. Trimming took 3 bases from V and 9 from J, leaving 12 bases between them. The CDR3 has 13 amino acids. The CDR3 region is CASSFGFRGPQHF. The CDR3 nucleotides are TGTGCCAGCAGTTTCGGTTTTCGGGGGCCCCAGCATTTT.

This chain connects TRBV18 to TRBJ1-2, with TRBD1 matching 8 bases. Losses at the gene ends were 6 bases for V and 5 bases for J; bases not matched to a gene: 8. The V gene's germline CDR1 is KGHSH and CDR2 LQKENI. The CDR3 loop spans 14 amino acids. Written as DNA, the CDR3 is TGTGCCAGCTCGTCGGACAGGGTACGGTATGGCTACACCTTC. It yields the protein CASSSDRVRYGYTF.

The chain couples TRBV29-1 to TRBJ2-7; the D gene is possibly TRBD2 (5 bases). V was shortened by 2 bases and J by 2 bases, with 10 bases between the two germline ends. Germline CDR1 reads SQVTM; CDR2 reads ANQGSEA. The CDR3 covers 13 residues. Written as DNA, the CDR3 is TGCAGCGTTGAATTGGAGGTACCCTACGAGCAGTACTTC. Its protein is CSVELEVPYEQYF.

The CDR3 DNA sequence: TGTGCCAGCAGTCCGGGGAGCGCTGGAAACACCATATATTTT. Amino acid sequence: CASSPGSAGNTIYF. The V gene is TRBV28, the J gene TRBJ1-3; D gene ambiguous. Trimming removed 5 bases from V and 2 bases from J, with 10 bases in between. The CDR3 is made up of 14 amino acids. CDR1 MDHEN and CDR2 SYDVKM come from the germline V gene.

The chain has TRBV30 and TRBJ1-6; TRBD1 might be the D (6 bases). The CDR3 consists of 14 residues. In germline, CDR1 is GTSNPN, CDR2 SVGIG (reference sequence). The V end lost 4 bases, the J end lost 13 bases, and 20 bases lay between the germline ends. The CDR3 loop reads CAWTQTGTLAPLHF. CDR3 sequence (DNA): TGTGCCTGGACCCAAACAGGGACCCTTGCTCCCCTCCACTTT.

The chain carries TRBV15 and TRBJ2-7; 8 nucleotides agree with TRBD1. V trimming: 5 bases; J trimming: 1 base; junction bases outside the gene matches: 7. There are 15 residues in the CDR3. The germline V gene has CDR1 LNHNV and CDR2 YYDKDF (reference sequence). CDR3 region: CATSGTRGHSYEQYF. The CDR3 region has the DNA TGTGCCACCAGCGGAACCAGGGGGCATTCCTACGAGCAGTACTTC.

The chain recombines TRBV28 with TRBJ2-2; possibly TRBD1 for D (6 bases). Between the trimmed V and J ends, which lost 5 bases and 6 bases, there was a span of 19 bases. Germline V gives CDR1 MDHEN, CDR2 SYDVKM. The CDR3 extends over 16 amino acids. CDR3 sequence: CASSRPLGTTAGELFF. DNA of the CDR3: TGTGCCAGCAGTCGACCCCTTGGGACAACGGCCGGGGAGCTGTTTTTT.

This chain links TRBV27 with TRBJ2-4; 9 positions agree with TRBD1. CDR3 length: 13 residues. Trimming removed 8 bases from V and 5 bases from J; junction bases left unmatched: 4. CDR1 and CDR2 (germline): MNHEY, SMNVEV (reference sequence). CDR3 in DNA: TGTGCCAGCCGTCGGACAGGGGAAAACATTCAGTACTTC. It translates to CASRRTGENIQYF.

The J gene is TRBJ2-7, the V gene TRBV30, with D maybe TRBD2 (5 bases). Germline CDR1 reads GTSNPN; CDR2 reads SVGIG (reference sequence). V lost 0 bases, J lost 5 bases, and 14 bases lay in between. This CDR3 is 14 amino acids long. The CDR3 nucleotides are TGTGCCTGGAGTGTACTCGGGGTCCTGGACGAGCAGTACTTC. Its translation: CAWSVLGVLDEQYF.

The chain is built from TRBV30 and TRBJ1-2; 11 bases agree with TRBD1. Looked up from germline, CDR1 is GTSNPN and CDR2 is SVGIG (reference sequence). J was trimmed by 0 bases and V by 3 bases; bases with no gene match: 3. This CDR3 is built from 15 residues. The CDR3 reads CAWRGQGGANYGYTF. In DNA, the CDR3 is TGTGCCTGGAGGGGACAGGGGGGAGCTAACTATGGCTACACCTTC.

The chain joins TRBV18 to TRBJ2-1; 7 bases are shared with TRBD1. CDR3 size: 17 residues. The junction had 9 bases not matched to a gene; V was cut back by 3 bases and J by 1 base. Germline V gene lookup returns CDR1 KGHSH and CDR2 LQKENI. CDR3 bases: TGTGCCAGCTCACCTGGTCTGAGGGGGCTTTCCTACAATGAGCAGTTCTTC. This sequence encodes CASSPGLRGLSYNEQFF.

The chain combines TRBV7-6 with TRBJ2-1; D gene uncertain. This CDR3 has 13 residues. The germline gives CDR1 SGHVS, CDR2 FNYEAQ. V was shortened by 5 bases and J by 6 bases, with 11 bases between the two germline ends. The DNA of the CDR3 is TGTGCCAGCAGCCCATCTAGGCGCAATGAGCAGTTCTTC. The encoded protein is CASSPSRRNEQFF.

This chain uses TRBV3-1 (or the pseudogene TRBV3-2) with TRBJ1-2; 9 nucleotides match TRBD1. Germline values: CDR1 LGHDT, CDR2 YNNKEL (reference sequence). CDR3 size: 14 residues. Trimming removed 4 bases from V and 0 bases from J; junction bases left unmatched: 0. This CDR3 is CASSRQGANYGYTF. The DNA of the CDR3 is TGTGCCAGCAGCCGACAGGGGGCTAACTATGGCTACACCTTC.

CDR3 DNA sequence: TGTGCCAGCTCACAAACAACAGGGACTGAAGCTTTCTTT. This translates into CASSQTTGTEAFF. This chain joins TRBV18 and TRBJ1-1; D possibly corresponds to TRBD1 (6 bases). This CDR3 has 13 amino acids. Germline V gene data show CDR1 as KGHSH and CDR2 as LQKENI. V was cut by 4 bases and J by 5 bases, with 11 bases left in between.

The chain joins TRBV7-3 to TRBJ2-3; 8 positions agree with TRBD2. This CDR3 spans 15 amino acids. The germline CDR1 and CDR2 sequences are SGHTA and FQGTGA. The V segment lost 2 bases and the J segment 5 bases; nucleotides outside the gene matches: 6. Written as DNA, the CDR3 is TGTGCCAGCAGCTTAGGGCTAGCGGGTAAAGATACGCAGTATTTT. It specifies CASSLGLAGKDTQYF.

The CDR3 region is CATRADTGMNTEAFF. The CDR3 DNA sequence: TGTGCCACCAGGGCGGATACGGGTATGAACACTGAAGCTTTCTTT. The rearrangement joins TRBV19 to TRBJ1-1; D might be TRBD1 (5 bases). This CDR3 is built from 15 residues. The germline V gene encodes CDR1 LNHDA and CDR2 SQIVND (reference sequence). The germline V and J ends were trimmed by 10 bases and 0 bases, with 18 bases remaining between them. The whole variable domain, filled in from reference TRBV19 and TRBJ1-1, reads DGGITQSPKYLFRKEGQNVTLSCEQNLNHDAMYWYRQDPGQGLRLIYYSQIVNDFQKGDIAEGYSVSREKKESFPLTVTSAQKNPTAFYLCATRADTGMNTEAFFGQGTRLTVV.

The rearrangement uses TRBV5-6 and TRBJ1-5; TRBD1 matches at 7 bases. This CDR3 is built from 14 residues. Germline V gene lookup returns CDR1 SGHDT and CDR2 YYEEEE. J lost 4 bases, V lost 4 bases, and 5 bases had no gene match. For the CDR3, the DNA is TGTGCCAGCAGCGAGAGACAGGGTAATCAGCCCCAGCATTTT. Amino acid sequence: CASSERQGNQPQHF.

This rearrangement joins TRBV5-6 to TRBJ1-2; weak D call: TRBD1 (6 bases). The CDR3 covers 15 residues. V was trimmed by 4 bases and J by 4 bases, leaving 17 bases between them. Germline CDR1 and CDR2: SGHDT and YYEEEE. The CDR3 bases are TGTGCCAGCAGCCCCTTGGGGAGGGGGATCTATGGCTACACCTTC. Encoded protein: CASSPLGRGIYGYTF.

V usage is TRBV10-3 and J usage is TRBJ1-2; possible D gene TRBD1, 5 bases. The CDR3 runs 13 residues. V was pared by 7 bases and J by 5 bases, with 14 bases between. Germline lookup yields CDR1 ENHRY and CDR2 SYGVKD. The CDR3 nucleotides read TGTGCCATCACGGAAGAGACAGTTTATGGCTACACCTTC. It is translated as CAITEETVYGYTF.

The chain joins TRBV7-9 to TRBJ2-2; no definite D call. CDR1 and CDR2 (germline): SEHNR, FQNEAQ (reference sequence). V was clipped by 1 base and J by 5 bases, with 8 bases between them. The CDR3 has 14 amino acids. CDR3 in amino acids: CASSLVWPTGELFF. CDR3 DNA: TGTGCCAGCAGCTTAGTTTGGCCGACCGGGGAGCTGTTTTTT.

This clone turned up a few times. This sequence joins TRBV4-3 and TRBJ1-6; D remains unclear. This CDR3 is built from 16 residues. CDR1 and CDR2 from the germline V gene are LGHNA and YSLEER. V dropped 0 bases and J dropped 4 bases, with 10 bases sitting between them. The CDR3, as DNA: TGCGCCAGCAGCCAAGATGTCGGTGTATATAATTCACCCCTCCACTTT. It encodes CASSQDVGVYNSPLHF.

The chain recombines TRBV2 with TRBJ1-5, with 9 bases identical to TRBD1. The CDR3 is 12 residues long. With V trimmed by 8 bases and J by 7 bases, 3 bases remained unmatched. Germline CDR1 reads SNHLY; CDR2 reads FYNNEI. The CDR3, as DNA: TGTGCCAGCGGGACAGGGAGGCAGCCCCAGCATTTT. Protein: CASGTGRQPQHF.

CDR3 sequence: CASSLGPRANEKLFF. The DNA of the CDR3 is TGTGCCAGCAGCTTAGGACCTCGGGCTAATGAAAAACTGTTTTTT. This chain connects TRBV7-2 to TRBJ1-4; no firm D call. The CDR3 runs 15 residues. The germline gives CDR1 SGHTA, CDR2 FQGNSA. V shed 1 base and J shed 3 bases, with 9 bases lying between them.

The CDR3 DNA is TGCGCCAGCAGCCGTATACTAGCGGGAGTAGGCGAGCAGTACTTC. Translated: CASSRILAGVGEQYF. The V call is TRBV4-1, the J call TRBJ2-7, with 11 bases identical to TRBD2. CDR1 and CDR2 from the germline V gene are MGHRA and YSYEKL. This CDR3 contains 15 residues. Trimming removed 4 bases from V and 6 bases from J; junction bases left unmatched: 8.

This clone was seen once. The genes are TRBV5-1 and TRBJ1-2; 8 bases agree with TRBD1. Germline trimming cut 3 bases from V and 8 bases from J; bases unmatched to any gene: 6. The CDR3 is 13 residues long. In germline, CDR1 is SGHRS, CDR2 YFSETQ. CDR3 coding DNA: TGCGCCAGCAGCTGGCAGGGGGCTCAAGGCTACACCTTC. This encodes CASSWQGAQGYTF.

This chain connects TRBV4-2 to TRBJ2-3; D might be TRBD1 (6 bases). Trimming removed 2 bases at V and 4 bases at J, with 13 bases between. CDR1 is LGHNA and CDR2 is YNFKEQ in the germline V gene. This CDR3 is built from 15 residues. DNA for the CDR3: TGTGCCAGCAGCCAACTGTTGGGGGCGGCAGATACGCAGTATTTT. It encodes CASSQLLGAADTQYF.

The chain joins TRBV28 to TRBJ1-3, with a weak D call TRBD1 (6 bases). Germline assignment: CDR1 MDHEN and CDR2 SYDVKM. The CDR3 sequence is 14 residues long. V dropped 6 bases and J dropped 4 bases, with 13 bases sitting between them. The CDR3 DNA is TGTGCCAGCAGGAGGGCAGGGGAGGGAAACACCATATATTTT. Translation gives CASRRAGEGNTIYF.

This chain uses TRBV27 with TRBJ1-2; D gene unclear. V lost 5 bases and J lost 6, with 19 bases in between. CDR1 and CDR2 from the germline V gene are MNHEY and SMNVEV (reference sequence). This CDR3 contains 15 residues. The CDR3 protein is CASSGVFSGRHGYTF. CDR3 in DNA: TGTGCCAGCAGTGGAGTGTTCTCCGGCCGGCATGGCTACACCTTC.

V is TRBV2 and J is TRBJ2-4, with D possibly being TRBD1 (6 bases). The V end was cut by 10 bases, the J end by 7 bases, with 17 bases between. The CDR3 runs 13 residues. Germline V gene data show CDR1 as SNHLY and CDR2 as FYNNEI. CDR3 coding DNA: TGTGCCACAAAAGGACAGCTTGAGAACATTCAGTACTTC. Protein sequence: CATKGQLENIQYF.

This rearrangement joins TRBV28 to TRBJ1-1; 9 bases map to TRBD1. The trim removed 4 bases at V and 5 bases at J, leaving 5 bases unmatched. CDR3 length equals 14 residues. Germline V gives CDR1 MDHEN, CDR2 SYDVKM. The CDR3 loop is CASSSGTGRTEAFF. For the CDR3, the DNA is TGTGCCAGCAGTTCCGGGACAGGGAGGACTGAAGCTTTCTTT. Drawing the rest from reference TRBV28 and TRBJ1-1, the complete variable domain is DVKVTQSSRYLVKRTGEKVFLECVQDMDHENMFWYRQDPGLGLRLIYFSYDVKMKEKGDIPEGYSVSREKKERFSLILESASTNQTSMYLCASSSGTGRTEAFFGQGTRLTVV.

The chain recombines TRBV3-1 (or the pseudogene TRBV3-2) with TRBJ2-3; 13 positions agree with TRBD2. The ends lost 4 bases at V and 0 bases at J; junction bases unmatched: 4. The CDR3 loop spans 17 amino acids. CDR1 is LGHDT and CDR2 is YNNKEL in the germline V gene (reference sequence). Written as DNA, the CDR3 is TGTGCCAGCAGCCTTGGACTAGCGGGGGCTAGCACAGATACGCAGTATTTT. It specifies CASSLGLAGASTDTQYF.

The V gene is TRBV7-2, the J gene TRBJ2-5, with 7 nucleotides matching TRBD2. Trimming cost V 2 bases and J 0 bases; bases outside gene matches: 15. Looked up from germline, CDR1 is SGHTA and CDR2 is FQGNSA. The CDR3 runs to 19 residues. The CDR3: CASSLPRVGLAANQETQYF. CDR3 nucleotide sequence: TGTGCCAGCAGCTTACCTAGGGTGGGGCTAGCGGCCAACCAAGAGACCCAGTACTTC.